This T cell receptor (beta chain) was documented in a study of T cell responses to AZD1222 COVID-19 vaccine. Study-level results: Sampling that yielded the repertoires occurred only after the peak T cell response.

Trimming took off 2 bases at V and 1 base at J, with 4 bases between the two ends. CDR3 length equals 12 residues. Germline CDR1 is SGHNT and CDR2 is YYREEE (reference sequence). Note on this clone: Its target is not known.

Measured with immunoSEQ multiplex PCR; TCRdb has only the in-frame clones, and not every one. The sample shows 75,000 to 100,000 clones, around 90% of them seen only once. The sequencing used peripheral blood, collected on day 0 of AZD1222 vaccination. The sequence was obtained from an adult in good health. The gene calls are TRBV5-4 and TRBJ2-7, with unresolved D. The CDR3: CASSFGSYEQYF. The CDR3 nucleotides are TGTGCCAGCAGCTTTGGGTCCTACGAGCAGTACTTC.